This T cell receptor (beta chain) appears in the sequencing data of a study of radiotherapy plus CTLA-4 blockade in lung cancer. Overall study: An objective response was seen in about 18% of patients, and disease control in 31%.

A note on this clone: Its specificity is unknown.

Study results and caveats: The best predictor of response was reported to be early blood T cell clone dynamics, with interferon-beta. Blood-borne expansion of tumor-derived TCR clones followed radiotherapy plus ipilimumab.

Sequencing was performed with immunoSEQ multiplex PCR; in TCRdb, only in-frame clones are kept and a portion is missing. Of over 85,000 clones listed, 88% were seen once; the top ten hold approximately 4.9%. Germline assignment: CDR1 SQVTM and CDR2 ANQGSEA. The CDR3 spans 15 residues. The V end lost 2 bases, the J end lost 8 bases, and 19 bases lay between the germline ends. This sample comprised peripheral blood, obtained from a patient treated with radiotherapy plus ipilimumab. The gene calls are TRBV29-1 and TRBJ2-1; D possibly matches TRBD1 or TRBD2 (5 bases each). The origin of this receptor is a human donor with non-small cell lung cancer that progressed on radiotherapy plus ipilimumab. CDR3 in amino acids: CSVETLPGRGDEQFF. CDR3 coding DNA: TGCAGCGTTGAAACCCTACCGGGGCGAGGAGATGAGCAGTTCTTC.